The sequence of this T cell receptor beta chain was determined in a study of T-cell memory formation after mild COVID-19. Study results and caveats: CD4+ bias marked clones expanding day 15 to 37, unlike balanced contracting clones. Some clones that responded turned up in pre-infection memory, which suggests that cross-reactive memory joined in.

This clonotype was seen a few times. Its target is unknown. Trimming removed 5 bases from V and 5 bases from J; junction bases left unmatched: 7. This CDR3 region has 14 residues. Germline CDR1 is SGHTA and CDR2 is FQGTGA. TCRdb reprocessed the 5' RACE reads via MiXCR and lists one record per CDR3 protein. The table records more than 25,000 distinct CDR3 sequences, approximately 7% of them present only once. The receptor's source is an adult woman who had mild COVID-19 (a few samples of this study predate the infection). Cell type and time point are not known. Sequencing was done on a sample of PBMCs or a T cell subset sorted from them (not recorded which). The gene calls are TRBV7-3 and TRBJ2-5; 8 bases fit TRBD2. CDR3 protein: CASSPGGPLETQYF. The CDR3 nucleotides are TGTGCCAGCAGCCCGGGGGGGCCCTTGGAGACCCAGTACTTC.